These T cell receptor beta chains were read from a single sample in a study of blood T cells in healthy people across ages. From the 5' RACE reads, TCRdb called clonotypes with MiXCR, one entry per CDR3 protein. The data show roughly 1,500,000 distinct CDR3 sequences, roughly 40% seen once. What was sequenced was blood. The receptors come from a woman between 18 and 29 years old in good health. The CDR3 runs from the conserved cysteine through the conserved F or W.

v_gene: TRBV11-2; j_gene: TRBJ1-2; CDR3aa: CASSLVLDGMYGYTF
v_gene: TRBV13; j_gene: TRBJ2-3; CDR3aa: CASSLEGRAQYF
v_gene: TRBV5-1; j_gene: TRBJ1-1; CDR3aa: CASSFSTGYGNTEAFF
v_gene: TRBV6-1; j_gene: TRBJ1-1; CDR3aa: CASIQGAPGGPEAFF
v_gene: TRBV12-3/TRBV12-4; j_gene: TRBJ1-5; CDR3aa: CASRTGTAPYSNQPQHF
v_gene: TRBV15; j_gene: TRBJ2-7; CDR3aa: CATSRGLTGGDHEQYF
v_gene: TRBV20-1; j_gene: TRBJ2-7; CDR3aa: CSAIRDPSYEQYF
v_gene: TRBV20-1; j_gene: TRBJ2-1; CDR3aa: CSALTSGEGRNNEQFF
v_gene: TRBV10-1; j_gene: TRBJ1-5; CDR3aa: CASSGQVATGRLNQPQHF
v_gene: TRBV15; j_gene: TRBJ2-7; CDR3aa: CATSRGTGELAGEQYF
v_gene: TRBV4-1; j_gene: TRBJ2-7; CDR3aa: CASSPRETYEQYF
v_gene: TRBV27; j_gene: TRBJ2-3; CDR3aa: CASSPLGTDTQYF
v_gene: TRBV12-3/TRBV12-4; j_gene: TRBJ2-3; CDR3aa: CASSSRTVSDTQYF
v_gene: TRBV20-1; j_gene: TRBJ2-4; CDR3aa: CSASPRTSPQNIQYF
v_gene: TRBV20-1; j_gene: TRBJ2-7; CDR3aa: CSAMRVAGSDYEQYF
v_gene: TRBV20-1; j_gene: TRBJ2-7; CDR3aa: CSARVAGGQSSYNEQYF
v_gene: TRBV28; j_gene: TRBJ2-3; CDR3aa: CASQTGIVISTDTQYF
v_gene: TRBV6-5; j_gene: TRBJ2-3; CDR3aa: CASSYTAASTDTQYF
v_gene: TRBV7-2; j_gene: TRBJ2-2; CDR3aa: CASSSSGKANTGELFF
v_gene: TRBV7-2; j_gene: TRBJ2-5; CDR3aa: CASSLGLAGHPCNEQYF
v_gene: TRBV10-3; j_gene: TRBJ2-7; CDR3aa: CAISESRWEQYF
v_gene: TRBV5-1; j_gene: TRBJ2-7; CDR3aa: CASRKRPGAGEEQYF
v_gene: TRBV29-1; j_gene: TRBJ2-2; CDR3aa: CSVVILAGDTGELFF
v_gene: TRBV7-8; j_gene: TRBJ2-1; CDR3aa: CASRPLAGGRNEQFF
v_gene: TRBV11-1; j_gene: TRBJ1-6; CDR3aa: CASSLIKDGTIFGDSYNSPLHF
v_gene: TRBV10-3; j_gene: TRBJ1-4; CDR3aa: CAISESGFANEKLFF
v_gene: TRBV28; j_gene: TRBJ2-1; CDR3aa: CASRQGVNNEQFF
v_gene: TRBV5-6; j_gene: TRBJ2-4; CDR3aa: CASRVGGRLENIQYF
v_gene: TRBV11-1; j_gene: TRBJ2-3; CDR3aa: CASSLEGTSGEAGWFTDTQYF
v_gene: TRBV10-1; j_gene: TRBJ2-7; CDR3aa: CASSRDERGCLYEQYF
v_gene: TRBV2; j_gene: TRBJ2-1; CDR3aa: CASLTNEQFF
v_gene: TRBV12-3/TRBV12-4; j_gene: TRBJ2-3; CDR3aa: CASSRQRLTDTRYF
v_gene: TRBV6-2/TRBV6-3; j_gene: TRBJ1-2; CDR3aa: CASSTRQGFGYTF
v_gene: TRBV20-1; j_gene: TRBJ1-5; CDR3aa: CSAKRTDYQPQHF
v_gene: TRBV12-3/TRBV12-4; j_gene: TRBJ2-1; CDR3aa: CASRMTGTHNEQFF
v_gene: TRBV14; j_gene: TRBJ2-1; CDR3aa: CASSQDTGRLQETQFF
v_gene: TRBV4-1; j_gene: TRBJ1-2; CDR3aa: CASSPDFYGYTF
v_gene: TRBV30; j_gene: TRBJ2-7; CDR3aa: CAWRVPSVSYEQYF
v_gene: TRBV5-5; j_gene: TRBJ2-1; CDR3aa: CASSPPGRPFYNEQFF
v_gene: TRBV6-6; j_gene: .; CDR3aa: CASSYGLNEQYF
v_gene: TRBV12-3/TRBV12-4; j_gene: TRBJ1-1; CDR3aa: CASTPVPTEAFF
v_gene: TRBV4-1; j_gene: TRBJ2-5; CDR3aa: CASSRRTGSEEQYF